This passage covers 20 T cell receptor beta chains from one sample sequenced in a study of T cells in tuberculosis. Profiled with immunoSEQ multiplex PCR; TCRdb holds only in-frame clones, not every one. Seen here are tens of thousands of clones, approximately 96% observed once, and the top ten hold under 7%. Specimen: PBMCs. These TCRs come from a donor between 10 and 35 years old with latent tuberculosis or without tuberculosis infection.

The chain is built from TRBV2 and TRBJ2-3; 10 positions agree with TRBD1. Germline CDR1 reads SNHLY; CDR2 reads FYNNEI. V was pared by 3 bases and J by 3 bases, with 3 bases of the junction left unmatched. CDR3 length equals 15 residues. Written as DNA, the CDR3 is TGTGCCAGCAGTGACCGGGACAGGGGTACAGATACGCAGTATTTT. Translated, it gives CASSDRDRGTDTQYF.

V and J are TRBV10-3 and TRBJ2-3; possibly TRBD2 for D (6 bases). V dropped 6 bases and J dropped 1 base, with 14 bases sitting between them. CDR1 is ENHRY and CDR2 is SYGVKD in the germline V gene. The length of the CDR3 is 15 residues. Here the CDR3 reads CAIRSAGSGTDTQYF. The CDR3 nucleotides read TGTGCCATCAGATCCGCGGGGAGCGGCACAGATACGCAGTATTTT.

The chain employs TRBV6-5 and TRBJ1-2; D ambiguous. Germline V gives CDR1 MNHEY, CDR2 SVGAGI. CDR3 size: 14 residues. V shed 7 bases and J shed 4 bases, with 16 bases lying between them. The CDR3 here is CASTRRSGLYGYTF. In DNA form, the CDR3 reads TGTGCCAGCACCCGAAGATCTGGCCTCTATGGCTACACCTTC.

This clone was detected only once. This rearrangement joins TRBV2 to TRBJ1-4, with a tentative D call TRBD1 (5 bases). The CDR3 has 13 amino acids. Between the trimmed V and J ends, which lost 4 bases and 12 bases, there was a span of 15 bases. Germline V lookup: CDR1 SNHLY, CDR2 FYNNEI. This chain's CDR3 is CASSGRTGWELFF. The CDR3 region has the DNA TGTGCCAGCAGTGGCCGTACAGGTTGGGAACTGTTTTTT.

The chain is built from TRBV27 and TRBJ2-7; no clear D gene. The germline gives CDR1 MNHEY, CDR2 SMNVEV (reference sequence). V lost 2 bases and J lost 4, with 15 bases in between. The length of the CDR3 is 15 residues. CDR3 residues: CASSLITAQAYEQYF. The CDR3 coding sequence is TGTGCCAGCAGTTTAATCACCGCCCAGGCGTACGAGCAGTACTTC.

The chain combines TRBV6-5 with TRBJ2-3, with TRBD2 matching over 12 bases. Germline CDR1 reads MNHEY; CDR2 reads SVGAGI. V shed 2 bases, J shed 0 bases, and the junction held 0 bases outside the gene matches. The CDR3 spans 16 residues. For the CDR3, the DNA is TGTGCCAGCAGTTACCTAGCGGGGGGGAGCACAGATACGCAGTATTTT. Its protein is CASSYLAGGSTDTQYF.

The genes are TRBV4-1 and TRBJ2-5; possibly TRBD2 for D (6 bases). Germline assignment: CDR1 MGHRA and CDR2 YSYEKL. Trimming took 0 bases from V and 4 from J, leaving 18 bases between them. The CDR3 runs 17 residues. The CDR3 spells CASSQEARGGEGETQYF. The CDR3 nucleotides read TGCGCCAGCAGCCAAGAGGCTAGGGGCGGGGAAGGAGAGACCCAGTACTTC.

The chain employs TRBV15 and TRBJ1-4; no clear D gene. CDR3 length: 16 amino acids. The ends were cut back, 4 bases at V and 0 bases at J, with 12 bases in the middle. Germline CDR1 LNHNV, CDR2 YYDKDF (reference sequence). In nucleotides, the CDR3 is TGTGCCACCAGCAAAAAGGCCGGGGCAACTAATGAAAAACTGTTTTTT. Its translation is CATSKKAGATNEKLFF.

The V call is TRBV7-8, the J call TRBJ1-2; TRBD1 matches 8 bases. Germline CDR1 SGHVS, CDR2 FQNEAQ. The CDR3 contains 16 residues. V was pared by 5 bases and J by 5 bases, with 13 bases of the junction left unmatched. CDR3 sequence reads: CASSSTDPGGRYGYTF. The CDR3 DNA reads TGTGCCAGCAGCAGCACTGACCCAGGGGGCCGGTATGGCTACACCTTC.

This CDR3 is CASSDRGAHHQETQYF. CDR3 nucleotides: TGTGCCAGCAGTGACCGGGGAGCGCACCATCAAGAGACCCAGTACTTC. V gene TRBV6-4 combines with J gene TRBJ2-5, with D possibly being TRBD2 (5 bases). The CDR3 runs 16 residues. Germline loops: CDR1 MRHNA, CDR2 SNTAGT. V lost 2 bases, J lost 2 bases, and 15 bases lay in between.

CDR3 region: CAISGTASNSNQPQHF. The CDR3, as DNA: TGTGCCATCAGTGGGACAGCGTCGAATAGCAATCAGCCCCAGCATTTT. The chain uses TRBV10-3 and TRBJ1-5, with D possibly being TRBD1 (6 bases). The length of the CDR3 is 16 residues. Trimming pared 4 bases from V and 0 bases from J, leaving 13 bases between. The germline V gene encodes CDR1 ENHRY and CDR2 SYGVKD.

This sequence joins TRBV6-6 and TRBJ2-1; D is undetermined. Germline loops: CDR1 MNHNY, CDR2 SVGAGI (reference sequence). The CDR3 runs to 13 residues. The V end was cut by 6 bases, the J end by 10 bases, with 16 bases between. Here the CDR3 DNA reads TGTGCCAGCAGAGATCAGGAAAAACACGAGCAGTTCTTC. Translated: CASRDQEKHEQFF.

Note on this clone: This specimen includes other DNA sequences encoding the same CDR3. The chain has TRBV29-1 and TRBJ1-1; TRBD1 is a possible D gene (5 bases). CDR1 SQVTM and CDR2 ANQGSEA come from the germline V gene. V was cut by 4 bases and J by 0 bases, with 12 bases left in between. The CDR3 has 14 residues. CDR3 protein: CSVGQGGMNTEAFF. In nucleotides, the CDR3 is TGCAGCGTTGGGCAGGGAGGGATGAACACTGAAGCTTTCTTT.

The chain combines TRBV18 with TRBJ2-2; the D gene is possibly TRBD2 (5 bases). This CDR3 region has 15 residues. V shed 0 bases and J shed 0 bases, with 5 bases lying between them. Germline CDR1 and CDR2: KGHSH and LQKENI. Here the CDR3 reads CASSPPGTNTGELFF. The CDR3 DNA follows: TGTGCCAGCTCACCACCCGGGACGAACACCGGGGAGCTGTTTTTT.

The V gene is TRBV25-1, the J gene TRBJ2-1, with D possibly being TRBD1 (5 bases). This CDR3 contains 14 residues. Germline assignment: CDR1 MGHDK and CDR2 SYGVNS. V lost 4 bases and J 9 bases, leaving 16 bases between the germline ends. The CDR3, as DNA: TGTGCCAGCAGTGGTCTGGGCAGGGCCTCTGAGCAGTTCTTC. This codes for CASSGLGRASEQFF. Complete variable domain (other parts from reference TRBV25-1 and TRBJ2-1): EADIYQTPRYLVIGTGKKITLECSQTMGHDKMYWYQQDPGMELHLIHYSYGVNSTEKGDLSSESTVSRIRTEHFPLTLESARPSHTSQYLCASSGLGRASEQFFGPGTRLTVL.

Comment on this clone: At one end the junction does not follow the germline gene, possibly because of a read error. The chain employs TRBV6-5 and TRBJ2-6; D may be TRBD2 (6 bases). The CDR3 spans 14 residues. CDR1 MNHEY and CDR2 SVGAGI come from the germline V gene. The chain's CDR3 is CASSPTFGGNVLTF. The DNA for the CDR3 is TGTGCCAGCAGCCCCACCTTCGGGGGCAACGTCCTGACTTTC.

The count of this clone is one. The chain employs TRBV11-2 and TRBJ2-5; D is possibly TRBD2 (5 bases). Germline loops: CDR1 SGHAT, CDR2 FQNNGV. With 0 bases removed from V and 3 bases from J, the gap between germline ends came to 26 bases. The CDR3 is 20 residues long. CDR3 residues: CASSLDLTHWLADTEETQYF. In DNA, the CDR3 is TGTGCCAGCAGCTTAGATCTAACCCACTGGCTAGCCGATACTGAAGAGACCCAGTACTTC. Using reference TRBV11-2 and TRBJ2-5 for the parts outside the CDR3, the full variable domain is EAGVAQSPRYKIIEKRQSVAFWCNPISGHATLYWYQQILGQGPKLLIQFQNNGVVDDSQLPKDRFSAERLKGVDSTLKIQPAKLEDSAVYLCASSLDLTHWLADTEETQYFGPGTRLLVL.

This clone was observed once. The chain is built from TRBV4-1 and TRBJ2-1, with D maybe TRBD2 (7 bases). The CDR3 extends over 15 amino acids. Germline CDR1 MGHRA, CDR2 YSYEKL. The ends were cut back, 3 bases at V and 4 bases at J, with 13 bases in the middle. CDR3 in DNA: TGCGCCAGCAGCCATGGGGCGGGGGCATACAATGAGCAGTTCTTC. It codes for CASSHGAGAYNEQFF.

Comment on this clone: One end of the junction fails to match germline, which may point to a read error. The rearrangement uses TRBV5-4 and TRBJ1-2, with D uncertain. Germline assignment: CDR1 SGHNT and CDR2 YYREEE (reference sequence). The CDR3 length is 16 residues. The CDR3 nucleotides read TGTGCCAGTAGCTTGTTGGGCTCCCCCACGGACTATGGCTACACCTTC. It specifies CASSLLGSPTDYGYTF.

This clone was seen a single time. Here the CDR3 DNA reads TGTGCCAGCAGTTTATCTAGCTATGGCTACACCTTC. Protein sequence: CASSLSSYGYTF. This rearrangement joins TRBV28 to TRBJ1-2, with D unresolved. The ends were cut back, 1 base at V and 4 bases at J, with 4 bases in the middle. The germline V gene encodes CDR1 MDHEN and CDR2 SYDVKM. The CDR3 loop spans 12 amino acids.